A selection of T cell receptor beta chains follows, all from one sample in a study of T cells after yellow fever vaccination. From the 5' RACE reads, TCRdb called clonotypes with MiXCR, one entry per CDR3 protein. The sample records about 57,000 distinct CDR3 sequences, 7.4% being singletons. The sequences come from CD8+ T cells sorted from PBMCs, collected 15 days after the yellow fever booster vaccination. The source is a man in his thirties or forties who received the YFV17D yellow fever vaccine. The CDR3 runs from the conserved cysteine through the conserved F or W. D genes are given only for firm matches. Expanded clones get a size class; other rows say once, few or many, or leave the size out.

abundance: many; d_gene: .; j_gene: TRBJ1-4; v_gene: TRBV7-6; CDR3nt: TGTGCCAGCAGCTCGGAGCGTGCAACTAATGAAAAACTGTTTTTT; CDR3aa: CASSSERATNEKLFF
abundance: many; d_gene: TRBD1; j_gene: TRBJ1-1; v_gene: TRBV7-9; CDR3nt: TGTGCCAGCAGCTTAGCGCGCGGACAGGGCGCTGAAGCTTTCTTT; CDR3aa: CASSLARGQGAEAFF
abundance: .; d_gene: TRBD2; j_gene: TRBJ2-7; v_gene: TRBV28; CDR3nt: TGTGCCAGCAGCTGGACTAGCGGGACCTACGAGCAGTACTTC; CDR3aa: CASSWTSGTYEQYF
abundance: many; d_gene: .; j_gene: TRBJ2-2; v_gene: TRBV24-1; CDR3nt: TGTGCCACCAGTGACCGGACGACTAGGCCGGGAGCTTTTACCGGGGAGCTGTTTTTT; CDR3aa: CATSDRTTRPGAFTGELFF
abundance: many; d_gene: .; j_gene: TRBJ2-5; v_gene: TRBV11-2; CDR3nt: TGTGCCAGCACCCGAGAGGAGGTAGAGACCCAGTACTTC; CDR3aa: CASTREEVETQYF
abundance: many; d_gene: .; j_gene: TRBJ2-4; v_gene: TRBV7-8; CDR3nt: TGTGCCAGCAGCGCCAATAGCGGTTTAGCCAAAAACATTCAGTACTTC; CDR3aa: CASSANSGLAKNIQYF
abundance: many; d_gene: .; j_gene: TRBJ2-2; v_gene: TRBV7-9; CDR3nt: TGTGCCAGCAGGTATACTACCCACTGGACCGGGGAGCTGTTTTTT; CDR3aa: CASRYTTHWTGELFF
abundance: many; d_gene: .; j_gene: TRBJ1-4; v_gene: TRBV15; CDR3nt: TGTGCCACCAGCCCAGAGGCGGAGAATAATGAAAAACTGTTTTTT; CDR3aa: CATSPEAENNEKLFF
abundance: many; d_gene: .; j_gene: TRBJ2-1; v_gene: TRBV5-1; CDR3nt: TGCGCCAGCAGATCTGAGACGTCCTACAATGAGCAGTTCTTC; CDR3aa: CASRSETSYNEQFF
abundance: many; d_gene: .; j_gene: TRBJ2-1; v_gene: TRBV9; CDR3nt: TGTGCCAGCAGCGTAGTTGGGGGTCCCTACAATGAGCAGTTCTTC; CDR3aa: CASSVVGGPYNEQFF
abundance: many; d_gene: .; j_gene: TRBJ2-5; v_gene: TRBV11-2; CDR3nt: TGTGCCAGCAGCCTTATGGCGGAGACCCAGTACTTC; CDR3aa: CASSLMAETQYF
abundance: many; d_gene: .; j_gene: TRBJ2-1; v_gene: TRBV5-4; CDR3nt: TGTGCCAGCAGCTTGGTTACCACTGAGCAGTTCTTC; CDR3aa: CASSLVTTEQFF
abundance: many; d_gene: .; j_gene: TRBJ2-1; v_gene: TRBV5-4; CDR3nt: TGTGCCAGCAGCTTGAGGAATGAGCAGTTCTTC; CDR3aa: CASSLRNEQFF
abundance: many; d_gene: TRBD1; j_gene: TRBJ1-1; v_gene: TRBV7-2; CDR3nt: TGTGCCGGAACAGGGGGGACTGAAGCTTTCTTT; CDR3aa: CAGTGGTEAFF
abundance: many; d_gene: TRBD2; j_gene: TRBJ2-1; v_gene: TRBV6-2/TRBV6-3; CDR3nt: TGTGCCAGCAGTTACTCAACATCGACTAGCGGGAGCTCCTACAATGAGCAGTTCTTC; CDR3aa: CASSYSTSTSGSSYNEQFF
abundance: few; d_gene: TRBD2; j_gene: TRBJ2-3; v_gene: TRBV29-1; CDR3nt: TGCAGCACCCCTCGGGGAGCGGGAGGCCCAGATACGCAGTATTTT; CDR3aa: CSTPRGAGGPDTQYF
abundance: medium-sized; d_gene: TRBD1; j_gene: TRBJ2-2; v_gene: TRBV4-3; CDR3nt: TGCGCCAGCAGCCTCGGACAGGGGGCTTTGGCCGGGGAGCTGTTTTTT; CDR3aa: CASSLGQGALAGELFF
abundance: .; d_gene: .; j_gene: TRBJ1-1; v_gene: TRBV27; CDR3nt: TGTGCCAGCAGTCACGGGGGAGGGGGGGCTGAAGCTTTCTTT; CDR3aa: CASSHGGGGAEAFF
abundance: many; d_gene: TRBD2; j_gene: TRBJ2-7; v_gene: TRBV7-9; CDR3nt: TGTGCCAGCAGCGGACCGGGACTAGCGGGAATCGACGAGCAGTACTTC; CDR3aa: CASSGPGLAGIDEQYF
abundance: few; d_gene: .; j_gene: TRBJ1-1; v_gene: TRBV18; CDR3nt: TGTGCCAGCTCAATCTTGAACACTGAAGCTTTCTTT; CDR3aa: CASSILNTEAFF
abundance: many; d_gene: TRBD2; j_gene: TRBJ2-5; v_gene: TRBV10-2; CDR3nt: TGCGCCAGCAGTGACCCTGGACTAGCGGTTCAAGAGACCCAGTACTTC; CDR3aa: CASSDPGLAVQETQYF
abundance: many; d_gene: .; j_gene: TRBJ2-7; v_gene: TRBV7-9; CDR3nt: TGTGCCAGCAGCTTAGGTGACAGACCCTACGAGCAGTACTTC; CDR3aa: CASSLGDRPYEQYF
abundance: many; d_gene: .; j_gene: TRBJ2-1; v_gene: TRBV5-1; CDR3nt: TGCGCCAGCAGACAGACAGAATACAATGAGCAGTTCTTC; CDR3aa: CASRQTEYNEQFF
abundance: many; d_gene: TRBD2; j_gene: TRBJ2-3; v_gene: TRBV12-3/TRBV12-4; CDR3nt: TGTGCCAGCAGTTTTGGGCTAGCGGGAGTAGATACGCAGTATTTT; CDR3aa: CASSFGLAGVDTQYF
abundance: many; d_gene: TRBD1; j_gene: TRBJ2-7; v_gene: TRBV3-1; CDR3nt: TGTGCCAGCAGCCAAGTTGGGACAGGGAAGGCGTACGAGCAGTACTTC; CDR3aa: CASSQVGTGKAYEQYF
abundance: many; d_gene: TRBD1; j_gene: TRBJ2-1; v_gene: TRBV29-1; CDR3nt: TGCAGCGTTGGGACAGGCTCCTACAATGAGCAGTTCTTC; CDR3aa: CSVGTGSYNEQFF
abundance: many; d_gene: .; j_gene: TRBJ2-7; v_gene: TRBV5-6; CDR3nt: TGTGCCAGCAGTCCCTTCCGTGAACTTTACTCCTACGAGCAGTACTTC; CDR3aa: CASSPFRELYSYEQYF
abundance: many; d_gene: TRBD1; j_gene: TRBJ2-5; v_gene: TRBV3-1; CDR3nt: TGTGCCAGCAGCCCAGGACAGGGCCCAGAGACCCAGTACTTC; CDR3aa: CASSPGQGPETQYF
abundance: many; d_gene: .; j_gene: TRBJ2-5; v_gene: TRBV3-1; CDR3nt: TGTGCCAGCAGCCAATTACTAGGGGAGACCCAGTACTTC; CDR3aa: CASSQLLGETQYF
abundance: many; d_gene: .; j_gene: TRBJ2-1; v_gene: TRBV21-1; CDR3nt: TGTGCCAGCAGGGTAAAAACAGGGCGCTGCACTTACAATGAGCAGTTCTTC; CDR3aa: CASRVKTGRCTYNEQFF
abundance: .; d_gene: .; j_gene: TRBJ2-7; v_gene: TRBV20-1; CDR3nt: TGCAGTGCTAGAGATCTTCTCGAGCAGTACTTC; CDR3aa: CSARDLLEQYF
abundance: many; d_gene: TRBD1; j_gene: TRBJ1-2; v_gene: TRBV9; CDR3nt: TGTGCCAGCAGCGTAGACGGGACAGGGTATGGCTACACCTTC; CDR3aa: CASSVDGTGYGYTF
abundance: many; d_gene: TRBD2; j_gene: TRBJ2-7; v_gene: TRBV28; CDR3nt: TGTGCCAGCGCCAGGACATCGGGACGGGAGGAAGATCACGAGCAGTACTTC; CDR3aa: CASARTSGREEDHEQYF
abundance: .; d_gene: TRBD1; j_gene: TRBJ2-3; v_gene: TRBV7-3; CDR3nt: TGTGCCAGCAGCTTAACGGACAGGGCCCGAGATACGCAGTATTTT; CDR3aa: CASSLTDRARDTQYF
abundance: .; d_gene: .; j_gene: TRBJ2-7; v_gene: TRBV4-3; CDR3nt: TGCGCCAGCAGCCAACTTCCAGGCTACGAGCAGTACTTC; CDR3aa: CASSQLPGYEQYF
abundance: .; d_gene: TRBD1; j_gene: TRBJ1-6; v_gene: TRBV7-6; CDR3nt: TGTGCCAGCAGCCCCACCCAGGGGGGATCGGATTCACCCCTCCACTTT; CDR3aa: CASSPTQGGSDSPLHF
abundance: many; d_gene: .; j_gene: TRBJ1-2; v_gene: TRBV9; CDR3nt: TGTGCCAGCGCCGGCCTTTATGGCTACACCTTC; CDR3aa: CASAGLYGYTF
abundance: many; d_gene: .; j_gene: TRBJ2-7; v_gene: TRBV15; CDR3nt: TGTGCCTCTGCCCCGGGACTCATCAGGGGGATCTACGAGCAGTACTTC; CDR3aa: CASAPGLIRGIYEQYF
abundance: many; d_gene: TRBD2; j_gene: TRBJ2-3; v_gene: TRBV9; CDR3nt: TGTGCCAGCAGCGTATCTAGCGGGAGGAGCACAGATACGCAGTATTTT; CDR3aa: CASSVSSGRSTDTQYF
abundance: .; d_gene: .; j_gene: TRBJ1-5; v_gene: TRBV11-2; CDR3nt: TGTGCCAGCAGCTTAGAGCCCCAGTGGGCCATTGATAATCAGCCCCAGCATTTT; CDR3aa: CASSLEPQWAIDNQPQHF
abundance: many; d_gene: TRBD2; j_gene: TRBJ2-7; v_gene: TRBV7-2; CDR3nt: TGTGCCAGCAGCTCTACTAGCGCGGGGGATCGCGAGCAGTACTTC; CDR3aa: CASSSTSAGDREQYF
abundance: many; d_gene: .; j_gene: TRBJ2-1; v_gene: TRBV11-2; CDR3nt: TGTGCCAGCAGCTTAGGTATTGGGTGGAACAATGAGCAGTTCTTC; CDR3aa: CASSLGIGWNNEQFF
abundance: many; d_gene: .; j_gene: TRBJ1-4; v_gene: TRBV11-2; CDR3nt: TGTGCCAGCAGCTCCCTTGGCGAAAAACTGTTTTTT; CDR3aa: CASSSLGEKLFF
abundance: many; d_gene: .; j_gene: TRBJ2-7; v_gene: TRBV7-2; CDR3nt: TGTGCCAGCAGCTTAGTAGCGGCAAGCTCCTACGAGCAGTACTTC; CDR3aa: CASSLVAASSYEQYF
abundance: many; d_gene: .; j_gene: TRBJ2-7; v_gene: TRBV12-3/TRBV12-4; CDR3nt: TGTGCCAGCAGTCCCCCTTCTAGCGCCAACTACGAGCAGTACTTC; CDR3aa: CASSPPSSANYEQYF
abundance: many; d_gene: .; j_gene: TRBJ2-7; v_gene: TRBV28; CDR3nt: TGTGCCAGCAGTTTGATGGCTACCTACGAGCAGTACTTC; CDR3aa: CASSLMATYEQYF
abundance: few; d_gene: .; j_gene: TRBJ1-2; v_gene: TRBV29-1; CDR3nt: TGCAGCGTTGACCTTCAGGGCAGTAGCTATGGCTACACCTTC; CDR3aa: CSVDLQGSSYGYTF
abundance: many; d_gene: .; j_gene: TRBJ2-3; v_gene: TRBV27; CDR3nt: TGTGCCAGCAGTTTAAGCAGCACAGATACGCAGTATTTT; CDR3aa: CASSLSSTDTQYF
abundance: many; d_gene: TRBD2; j_gene: TRBJ2-7; v_gene: TRBV20-1; CDR3nt: TGCAGTGTAGGGCTAGCGGGAGAGGTACAGTACTTC; CDR3aa: CSVGLAGEVQYF
abundance: many; d_gene: .; j_gene: TRBJ2-1; v_gene: TRBV28; CDR3nt: TGTGCCAGCAGTTCCGTAACTAGTGAGCCTTACAATGAGCAGTTCTTC; CDR3aa: CASSSVTSEPYNEQFF
abundance: many; d_gene: TRBD2; j_gene: TRBJ2-3; v_gene: TRBV4-2; CDR3nt: TGTGCCAGCAGCCAAGAAGGGACTAGCGGGAGCTCAGATACGCAGTATTTT; CDR3aa: CASSQEGTSGSSDTQYF
abundance: few; d_gene: TRBD1; j_gene: TRBJ2-7; v_gene: TRBV7-8; CDR3nt: TGTGCCAGCAGCTTAGCACAGGGGGCGTTCGACGAGCAGTACTTC; CDR3aa: CASSLAQGAFDEQYF
abundance: many; d_gene: TRBD2; j_gene: TRBJ2-1; v_gene: TRBV27; CDR3nt: TGTGCCAGCAGTCCGGGACTAGCGGGAGGGGATGAGCAGTTCTTC; CDR3aa: CASSPGLAGGDEQFF
abundance: many; d_gene: .; j_gene: TRBJ2-3; v_gene: TRBV19; CDR3nt: TGTGCCAGTCGTTCGGAGGGAGAACAACATACGCAGTATTTT; CDR3aa: CASRSEGEQHTQYF
abundance: many; d_gene: TRBD2; j_gene: TRBJ2-2; v_gene: TRBV29-1; CDR3nt: TGCAGCGTTGAAGGACTAGCGGATACCGGGGAGCTGTTTTTT; CDR3aa: CSVEGLADTGELFF
abundance: many; d_gene: TRBD1; j_gene: TRBJ2-1; v_gene: TRBV5-4; CDR3nt: TGTGCCAGCAGCTCCCGGGACAGGGCCTTTGAGCAGTTCTTC; CDR3aa: CASSSRDRAFEQFF
abundance: .; d_gene: TRBD1; j_gene: TRBJ2-6; v_gene: TRBV6-1; CDR3nt: TGTGCCAGCAGTGAATTGAAGACAGGGGGTACCTCTGGGGCCAACGTCCTGACTTTC; CDR3aa: CASSELKTGGTSGANVLTF
abundance: many; d_gene: .; j_gene: TRBJ2-1; v_gene: TRBV7-8; CDR3nt: TGTGCCAGCAGCTTATATGAATCTTACAATGAGCAGTTCTTC; CDR3aa: CASSLYESYNEQFF
abundance: .; d_gene: TRBD2; j_gene: TRBJ2-1; v_gene: TRBV20-1; CDR3nt: TGCTGTGCTAGAGATTACACTAGCGGAGAACACAATGAGCAGTTCTTC; CDR3aa: CCARDYTSGEHNEQFF